A single sample is the source of the 29 T cell receptor beta chains below, sequenced in a study of cytomegalovirus exposure and HLA in healthy donors. The PCR contained 60 Vbeta and 13 Jbeta primers. Produced via immunoSEQ multiplex PCR; TCRdb's table is partial and in-frame only. This sample has roughly 200,000 clones, with over 75% found just once. Sequenced sample: PBMCs. These TCRs come from a man in his sixties in good health and CMV-seronegative.

This clone was seen only once. This CDR3 is also generated by other DNA sequences in the sample. The CDR3 loop is CASSLQQGYEQYF. Here the CDR3 DNA reads TGTGCCAGCAGTTTACAACAGGGCTACGAGCAGTACTTC. J is TRBJ2-7 and V is TRBV27; a weak D match, TRBD1 (6 bases). Germline loops: CDR1 MNHEY, CDR2 SMNVEV (reference sequence). The CDR3 spans 13 residues. V lost 2 bases and J lost 3, with 8 bases in between.

This chain joins TRBV5-1 and TRBJ2-3, with D possibly being TRBD2 (6 bases). The germline V and J ends were trimmed by 3 bases and 2 bases, with 19 bases remaining between them. The CDR3 loop spans 17 amino acids. Germline V lookup: CDR1 SGHRS, CDR2 YFSETQ. CDR3 in amino acids: CASSSGLLSTPTDTQYF. For the CDR3, the DNA is TGCGCCAGCAGCTCGGGACTCCTCTCGACCCCCACAGATACGCAGTATTTT.

The chain links TRBV2 to TRBJ1-5; TRBD1 matches at 7 bases. The germline V gene has CDR1 SNHLY and CDR2 FYNNEI. There are 15 residues in the CDR3. V lost 3 bases, J lost 4 bases, and 6 bases stayed unmatched. The CDR3: CASSEDRNGNQPQHF. Written as DNA, the CDR3 is TGTGCCAGCAGTGAGGACAGGAACGGGAATCAGCCCCAGCATTTT.

The J gene is TRBJ2-6, the V gene TRBV4-3; D possibly corresponds to TRBD1 (6 bases). The length of the CDR3 is 17 residues. Germline V gene lookup returns CDR1 LGHNA and CDR2 YSLEER. Trimming left V 3 bases short and J 0 bases short, with 12 bases between. CDR3 sequence reads: CASSQGTLSSGANVLTF. As DNA, the CDR3 is TGCGCCAGCAGCCAGGGGACATTAAGCTCTGGGGCCAACGTCCTGACTTTC.

This clone was counted between two and nine times. CDR3 protein: CASSVRDRVAEQYF. CDR3 nucleotides: TGTGCCAGCAGTGTCCGGGACAGGGTGGCCGAGCAGTACTTC. This chain connects TRBV2 to TRBJ2-7; TRBD1 matches at 9 bases. The ends lost 4 bases at V and 6 bases at J; junction bases unmatched: 7. Germline CDR1 and CDR2: SNHLY and FYNNEI. The CDR3 covers 14 residues.

The genes are TRBV7-8 and TRBJ1-2; D is possibly TRBD1 (5 bases). Germline V gene lookup returns CDR1 SGHVS and CDR2 FQNEAQ. Trimming left V 2 bases short and J 4 bases short, with 8 bases between. The CDR3 is 13 residues long. CDR3 DNA: TGTGCCAGCAGCTTACAGGGTGGCTATGGCTACACCTTC. It is translated as CASSLQGGYGYTF.

This clone was seen only a few times. This chain joins TRBV19 and TRBJ1-2; TRBD1 aligns across 7 bases. With V trimmed by 8 bases and J by 4 bases, 13 bases remained unmatched. The CDR3 is 15 amino acids. Germline V gives CDR1 LNHDA, CDR2 SQIVND (reference sequence). The CDR3 spells CASEPQEGAVYGYTF. The CDR3, as DNA: TGTGCCAGTGAGCCTCAGGAGGGGGCGGTCTATGGCTACACCTTC. Full variable domain (rest looked up from reference TRBV19 and TRBJ1-2): DGGITQSPKYLFRKEGQNVTLSCEQNLNHDAMYWYRQDPGQGLRLIYYSQIVNDFQKGDIAEGYSVSREKKESFPLTVTSAQKNPTAFYLCASEPQEGAVYGYTFGSGTRLTVV.

The gene calls are TRBV29-1 and TRBJ2-7, with 10 bases identical to TRBD2. The V segment lost 4 bases and the J segment 7 bases; nucleotides outside the gene matches: 10. Germline V CDR1 and CDR2: SQVTM, ANQGSEA. The CDR3 length is 14 residues. As DNA, the CDR3 is TGCAGCGTTGTTAGGGGACTAGCGTCGGGGGAGCAGTACTTC. Translating it yields CSVVRGLASGEQYF.

The V and J genes are TRBV15 and TRBJ2-1; 7 bases fit TRBD1. Losses at the gene ends were 0 bases for V and 15 bases for J; bases not matched to a gene: 14. The CDR3 is 15 residues long. Germline V lookup: CDR1 LNHNV, CDR2 YYDKDF (reference sequence). CDR3 residues: CATSRDLYSGTEPFF. CDR3 nucleotide sequence: TGTGCCACCAGCAGAGATCTCTATTCCGGGACAGAACCGTTCTTC. The variable domain in full, completed from reference TRBV15 and TRBJ2-1, reads DAMVIQNPRYQVTQFGKPVTLSCSQTLNHNVMYWYQQKSSQAPKLLFHYYDKDFNNEADTPDNFQSRRPNTSFCFLDIRSPGLGDTAMYLCATSRDLYSGTEPFFGPGTRLTVL.

The chain combines TRBV5-1 with TRBJ2-1; D not resolved. The CDR3 contains 14 residues. Trimming left V 0 bases short and J 8 bases short, with 12 bases between. Germline loops: CDR1 SGHRS, CDR2 YFSETQ. CDR3 bases: TGCGCCAGCAGCTTGGCAAACGAGGTCGATGAGCAGTTCTTC. Translation gives CASSLANEVDEQFF. Complete variable domain (other parts from reference TRBV5-1 and TRBJ2-1): KAGVTQTPRYLIKTRGQQVTLSCSPISGHRSVSWYQQTPGQGLQFLFEYFSETQRNKGNFPGRFSGRQFSNSRSEMNVSTLELGDSALYLCASSLANEVDEQFFGPGTRLTVL.

This clone was seen more than once but under ten times. The J gene is TRBJ2-7, the V gene TRBV19; D is uncertain. Germline CDR1 LNHDA, CDR2 SQIVND (reference sequence). Trimming shortened V by 4 bases and J by 5 bases, and 9 bases separated the two germline ends. The CDR3 spans 12 residues. CDR3: CASSNGFDEQYF. CDR3 bases: TGTGCCAGTAGTAACGGGTTCGACGAGCAGTACTTC.

This chain connects TRBV28 to TRBJ2-5; 12 nucleotides align to TRBD2. V gave up 8 bases and J gave up 5 bases; unmatched junction bases: 12. The CDR3 consists of 16 residues. Germline V gene data show CDR1 as MDHEN and CDR2 as SYDVKM. The CDR3 reads CASAIRLAGVGETQYF. For the CDR3, the DNA is TGTGCCAGCGCGATACGACTAGCGGGAGTCGGGGAGACCCAGTACTTC.

The chain links TRBV7-2 to TRBJ1-5; a possible D gene is TRBD1 (5 bases). V lost 4 bases, J lost 7 bases, and 11 bases lay in between. The CDR3 totals 13 residues. Germline CDR1 reads SGHTA; CDR2 reads FQGNSA. CDR3 amino acids: CASSSQGRQPQHF. The CDR3 DNA follows: TGTGCCAGCAGCTCGCAGGGAAGGCAGCCCCAGCATTTT.

The CDR3 sequence is CASSTRDRGSSGANVLTF. Here the CDR3 DNA reads TGTGCCAGCAGTACCCGGGACAGGGGGTCCTCCGGGGCCAACGTCCTGACTTTC. The chain links TRBV2 to TRBJ2-6, with 11 bases aligning to TRBD1. There are 18 residues in the CDR3. With V trimmed by 5 bases and J by 4 bases, 10 bases remained unmatched. Germline assignment: CDR1 SNHLY and CDR2 FYNNEI.

The J gene is TRBJ2-1, the V gene TRBV28; 14 bases match TRBD2. The CDR3 is made up of 21 amino acids. The J segment lost 6 bases and the V segment lost 3 bases, leaving 19 bases of the junction unmatched. Germline V lookup: CDR1 MDHEN, CDR2 SYDVKM. The CDR3 nucleotides are TGTGCCAGCAGTTTCGCCCCCGCGGGACTAGCGGGAGTGGGACCTGCCAATGAGCAGTTCTTC. This translates into CASSFAPAGLAGVGPANEQFF.

This clone was counted a few times. This chain connects TRBV5-1 to TRBJ2-7; 9 bases agree with TRBD2. Germline assignment: CDR1 SGHRS and CDR2 YFSETQ. V was pared by 2 bases and J by 7 bases, with 4 bases of the junction left unmatched. The CDR3 totals 13 residues. The CDR3 region has the DNA TGCGCCAGCAGCTTAGCGGGAGGACGGGAGCAGTACTTC. Translation: CASSLAGGREQYF. Full variable domain (missing parts from reference TRBV5-1 and TRBJ2-7): KAGVTQTPRYLIKTRGQQVTLSCSPISGHRSVSWYQQTPGQGLQFLFEYFSETQRNKGNFPGRFSGRQFSNSRSEMNVSTLELGDSALYLCASSLAGGREQYFGPGTRLTVT.

The V gene is TRBV14, the J gene TRBJ2-7; D may be TRBD1 (6 bases). Trimming shortened V by 4 bases and J by 5 bases, and 24 bases separated the two germline ends. CDR3 size: 17 residues. Looked up from germline, CDR1 is SGHDN and CDR2 is FVKESK. The CDR3 loop reads CASSRFGGRGNSHEQYF. The DNA of the CDR3 is TGTGCCAGCAGCCGCTTCGGAGGTAGGGGGAACTCGCACGAGCAGTACTTC.

In its sample, this clone was seen once. The rearrangement uses TRBV6-1 and TRBJ1-1; 8 bases align to TRBD1. There are 14 residues in the CDR3. J gave up 2 bases and V 6 bases, and 5 bases lay outside the gene matches. Germline values: CDR1 MNHNS, CDR2 SASEGT. As DNA, the CDR3 is TGTGCCAGCAGGGCCCCAGGGGGCAACACTGAAGCTTTCTTT. Residues: CASRAPGGNTEAFF.

Here the CDR3 reads CASSSGGVQFF. The CDR3 region has the DNA TGCGCCAGCAGTAGCGGGGGGGTTCAGTTCTTC. The chain has TRBV10-1 and TRBJ2-1; 10 nucleotides align to TRBD2. The CDR3 length is 11 residues. Germline-derived CDR1 and CDR2 are WNHNN and SYGVQD (reference sequence). V dropped 5 bases and J dropped 13; count of bases not matched to a gene: 2.

The V and J genes are TRBV5-8 and TRBJ1-2, with a weak D call TRBD1 (6 bases). Deletions cut 2 bases from V and 4 bases from J, with 12 bases between. There are 14 residues in the CDR3. Germline V lookup: CDR1 SGHTS, CDR2 YDEGEE. The CDR3 reads CASSFRTEVYGYTF. The CDR3 coding sequence is TGTGCCAGCAGCTTCCGGACAGAAGTCTATGGCTACACCTTC.

The chain recombines TRBV10-3 with TRBJ1-6; the match to TRBD1 covers 8 bases. The trim removed 10 bases at V and 7 bases at J, leaving 6 bases unmatched. Germline V CDR1 and CDR2: ENHRY, SYGVKD. The CDR3 extends over 13 amino acids. The CDR3 loop is CATRGTGNSPLHF. The CDR3 nucleotides read TGTGCCACTAGGGGGACAGGCAATTCACCCCTCCACTTT.

The V and J genes are TRBV5-1 and TRBJ1-5; possible D gene TRBD1, 6 bases. V dropped 2 bases and J dropped 1 base, with 10 bases sitting between them. This CDR3 has 15 residues. CDR1 is SGHRS and CDR2 is YFSETQ in the germline V gene. As DNA, the CDR3 is TGCGCCAGCAGCTTACAGGGATCGAGCAATCAGCCCCAGCATTTT. The encoded protein is CASSLQGSSNQPQHF.

The V call is TRBV11-2, the J call TRBJ2-1; TRBD2 is a possible D gene (6 bases). The CDR3 has 14 amino acids. V was clipped by 5 bases and J by 7 bases, with 15 bases between them. Germline CDR1 is SGHAT and CDR2 is FQNNGV. The CDR3 bases are TGTGCCAGCAGCGGCCGGGACTTCGCTAATGAGCAGTTCTTC. Translating gives CASSGRDFANEQFF.

In this sample, this clone turned up a few times. In DNA form, the CDR3 reads TGTGCCAGCAGCAAGGGGCTGGACAATCAGCCCCAGCATTTT. Translation gives CASSKGLDNQPQHF. The V call is TRBV5-6, the J call TRBJ1-5; the D gene is possibly TRBD1 (5 bases). V gave up 4 bases and J gave up 3 bases, with 11 bases separating them. Germline V gives CDR1 SGHDT, CDR2 YYEEEE. The CDR3 totals 14 residues.

The V and J genes are TRBV5-6 and TRBJ1-5; TRBD1 aligns across 8 bases. Germline V gene lookup returns CDR1 SGHDT and CDR2 YYEEEE. V lost 4 bases and J lost 4; bases outside the gene matches: 10. The CDR3 extends over 16 amino acids. CDR3 sequence reads: CASSAGQGAWNQPQHF. CDR3 bases: TGTGCCAGCAGCGCCGGACAGGGCGCATGGAATCAGCCCCAGCATTTT.

This chain links TRBV4-3 with TRBJ2-2; 10 bases match TRBD2. The CDR3 sequence is 17 residues long. The germline gives CDR1 LGHNA, CDR2 YSLEER. The junction had 11 bases not matched to a gene; V was cut back by 4 bases and J by 6 bases. The CDR3 DNA follows: TGCGCCAGCAGCCGGCGCTCTAGCGGGAGTGTTTCCGGGGAGCTGTTTTTT. It encodes CASSRRSSGSVSGELFF.

The chain couples TRBV7-6 to TRBJ1-5; 7 bases map to TRBD1. CDR1 is SGHVS and CDR2 is FNYEAQ in the germline V gene. The length of the CDR3 is 19 residues. Trimming at V came to 1 base and at J to 0 bases, leaving 12 bases not matched to a gene. The CDR3, as DNA: TGTGCCAGCAGCTTAGAGGAAGGGACAGACCCAATTAGCAATCAGCCCCAGCATTTT. This codes for CASSLEEGTDPISNQPQHF.

The chain recombines TRBV18 with TRBJ1-1; D is ambiguous. Trimming took off 6 bases at V and 3 bases at J, with 11 bases between the two ends. The CDR3 covers 13 residues. Per the germline V gene, CDR1 is KGHSH and CDR2 is LQKENI. The CDR3 loop reads CASSYNRDTEAFF. CDR3 bases: TGTGCCAGCTCGTACAACAGAGACACTGAAGCTTTCTTT.

This chain joins TRBV19 and TRBJ1-1, with D perhaps TRBD1 (6 bases). This CDR3 is 14 amino acids long. CDR1 LNHDA and CDR2 SQIVND come from the germline V gene (reference sequence). Deletions cut 5 bases from V and 2 bases from J, with 12 bases between. The CDR3 is CASSPTGHNTEAFF. CDR3 DNA: TGTGCCAGTAGTCCGACAGGACATAACACTGAAGCTTTCTTT.